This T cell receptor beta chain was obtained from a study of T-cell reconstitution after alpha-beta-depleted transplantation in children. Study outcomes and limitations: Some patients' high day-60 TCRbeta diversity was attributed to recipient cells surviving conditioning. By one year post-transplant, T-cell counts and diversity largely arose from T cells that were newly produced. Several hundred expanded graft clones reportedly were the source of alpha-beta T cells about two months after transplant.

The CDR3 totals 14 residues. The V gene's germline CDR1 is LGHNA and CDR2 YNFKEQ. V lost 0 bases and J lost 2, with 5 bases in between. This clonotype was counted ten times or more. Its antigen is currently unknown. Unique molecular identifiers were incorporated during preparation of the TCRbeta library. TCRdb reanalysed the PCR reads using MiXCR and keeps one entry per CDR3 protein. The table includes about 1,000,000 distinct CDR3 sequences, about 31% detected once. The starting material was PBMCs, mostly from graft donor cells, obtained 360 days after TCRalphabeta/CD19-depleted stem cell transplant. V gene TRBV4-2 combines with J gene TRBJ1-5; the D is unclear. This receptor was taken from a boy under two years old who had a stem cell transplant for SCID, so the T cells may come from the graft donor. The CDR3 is CASSQEVGNQPQHF. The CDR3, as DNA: TGTGCCAGCAGCCAAGAGGTGGGCAATCAGCCCCAGCATTTT.